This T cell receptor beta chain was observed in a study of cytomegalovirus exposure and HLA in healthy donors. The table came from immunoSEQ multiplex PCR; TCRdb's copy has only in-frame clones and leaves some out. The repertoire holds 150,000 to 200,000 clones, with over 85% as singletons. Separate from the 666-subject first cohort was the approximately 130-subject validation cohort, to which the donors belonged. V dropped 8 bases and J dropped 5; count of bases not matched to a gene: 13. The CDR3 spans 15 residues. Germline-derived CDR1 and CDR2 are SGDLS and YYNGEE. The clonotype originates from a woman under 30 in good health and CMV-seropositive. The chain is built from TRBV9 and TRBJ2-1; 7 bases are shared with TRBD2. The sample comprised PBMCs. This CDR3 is CASGGSAGVDNEQFF. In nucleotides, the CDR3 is TGTGCCAGTGGGGGGTCGGCGGGAGTCGACAATGAGCAGTTCTTC.